This T cell receptor (beta chain) derives from a study of blood T cells in healthy people across ages (dated by TCRdb to between 2014 and 2016). General notes on the study: In model experiments, roughly one uniquely barcoded TCR beta cDNA molecule per two T cells was captured by template switching. To track age-related changes in TCR beta repertoire diversity, the study relied on deep sequencing normalized with unique cDNA molecular identifiers. The donors were divided into four age groups: young (average around 16 years), middle-aged (about 39), aged (approximately 62) and long-lived (about 90). To avoid experimental bias, donors of different ages were spread randomly across the sequencing lanes. Using the same blood draw, the study looked at two additional independent replicas of 1 million unique cDNA reads for two donors, one aged 18 to 29 and the other aged 80 or older.

V lost 2 bases and J lost 6 bases; the stretch between them is 13 bases long. Inclusive of the bounding cysteine and phenylalanine, the CDR3 is 14 residues long. Only the CDR3 part of the read is kept: 42 bases, read in frame from the first base. As for this clonotype: Its antigen is unknown. No per-base quality is available; no much larger clone lies one base away.

The protocol used for the library was 5' RACE. These reads were obtained on an Illumina HiSeq 2500. A second roughly 6 to 12 cycle PCR used a sample-barcoded 5' primer and a J-beta primer mix. A template-switch 5' adaptor carrying 12 random nucleotides introduced a unique molecular identifier onto each TCR beta cDNA molecule. Each sample yielded at least 3 million CDR3-containing paired-end reads. All of the RNA was converted into first-strand cDNA using the Mint cDNA synthesis kit, with a TRBC-specific oligonucleotide serving as the primer. Following uracil-DNA glycosylase treatment, a first 18-cycle PCR with universal primers M1SS and BC2_uni_R was performed on all cDNA. The published analysis was carried out like this. For normalization, 1 million high-quality reads were randomly selected from each sample, with every read carrying a distinct molecular identifier. Reads sharing molecular identifiers were discarded rather than binned into consensus sequences. CDR3 identification, clonotype clustering and error correction used MiTCR with a Q25 quality threshold and the strictest error-elimination algorithm. A nonparametric unseen species model with Euler transformation was used to estimate lower-bound total TCR beta diversity. TCRdb reworked the public reads: Q25 trimming with fastp, MiXCR clone assembly, productive beta chains retained. Rows matching on CDR3 protein sequence are summarized as one entry with the most common DNA and genes. The V and J calls and clone size come from TCRdb's table, not from the authors' own analysis. Present in this sample are 600,000 to 800,000 distinct CDR3 sequences, 40% to 65% of which were seen just once. The ten largest clones capture approximately 15% of the sample.

General conclusions and limits of the study: Compared with the aged group, the long-lived group had more naive CD4+ T cells, fewer expanded clones and increased TCR diversity, suggesting age selection. As age increased, observed TCR beta diversity per million T cells dropped in a roughly linear way, and a significant reduction was already evident by age 40. Estimates of total diversity from one million sequenced T cells were regarded as lower bounds and underestimates. The CMV infection status of donors was not known, potentially confounding age-related changes in expanded clonotypes. The percentage of naive T cells measured by flow cytometry correlated strongly with observed TCR beta diversity. Conclusive comparison of naive and antigen-experienced compartments was prevented by the profiling of bulk unsorted PBMCs.

Donors were 39 systemically healthy Caucasian individuals from Russia aged roughly 6 to 100 years. Each donor gave roughly 11 milliliters of peripheral blood, drawn into EDTA-treated Vacutainer tubes. Ficoll-Paque density-gradient centrifugation was used to isolate PBMCs, with at least 6 million per sample. Total RNA, at least 6 micrograms per sample, was extracted from PBMCs with Trizol reagent. For every donor, flow cytometry on a PBMC aliquot measured the percentage of naive CD45RAhigh/CD27high T cells. Recombination linked TRBV12-3 or TRBV12-4 to TRBJ1-2; no D segment can be confidently identified. The receptor was isolated from a woman of 80 years or more in good health. The specimen was blood. CDR3 sequence: CASSLTEHGNGYTF. The base sequence is TGTGCCAGCAGTTTAACGGAACATGGGAATGGCTACACCTTC.